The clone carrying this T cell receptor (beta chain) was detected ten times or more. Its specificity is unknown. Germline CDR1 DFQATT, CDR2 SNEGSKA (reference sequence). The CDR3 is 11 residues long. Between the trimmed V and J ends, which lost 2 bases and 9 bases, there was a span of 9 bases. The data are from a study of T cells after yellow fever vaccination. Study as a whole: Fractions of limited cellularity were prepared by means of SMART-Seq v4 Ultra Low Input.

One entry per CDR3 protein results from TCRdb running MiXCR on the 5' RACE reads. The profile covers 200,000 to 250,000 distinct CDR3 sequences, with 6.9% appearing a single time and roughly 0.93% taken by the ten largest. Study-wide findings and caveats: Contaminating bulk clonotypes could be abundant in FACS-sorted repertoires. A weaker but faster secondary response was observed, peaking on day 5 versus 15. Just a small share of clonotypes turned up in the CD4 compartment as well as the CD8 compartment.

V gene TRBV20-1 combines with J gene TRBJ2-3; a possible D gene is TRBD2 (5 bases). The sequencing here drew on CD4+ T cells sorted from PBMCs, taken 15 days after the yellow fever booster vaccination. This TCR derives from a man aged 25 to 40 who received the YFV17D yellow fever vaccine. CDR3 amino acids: CSARPEGTQYF. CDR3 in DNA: TGCAGTGCTAGACCTGAGGGAACGCAGTATTTT.